A selection of T cell receptor beta chains follows, all from one sample in a study of spatial heterogeneity in lung cancer. TCRdb re-analysed the 5' RACE reads in MiXCR, keeping a single row per CDR3 protein. The table has around 110,000 distinct CDR3 sequences, approximately 12% seen once; the top ten hold 16%. The sample consisted of PBMCs, taken at follow-up. These receptors were collected from a male donor with early-stage non-small cell lung cancer. The CDR3 runs from the conserved cysteine through the conserved F or W. Fields, in order: clone size, J gene, D gene, V gene, CDR3 protein, CDR3 DNA. The D gene is left open where the match is weak. Size values are once, few and many counts, or a class for expanded clones, and some rows have none.

many,TRBJ1-1,NA,TRBV10-3,CAISEPTRGAGEAFF,TGTGCCATCAGTGAGCCGACAAGGGGCGCCGGTGAAGCTTTCTTT
many,TRBJ1-4,TRBD1,TRBV20-1,CSARGDRDRGNEKLFF,TGCAGTGCTAGAGGAGACCGGGACAGGGGTAATGAAAAACTGTTTTTT
few,TRBJ1-1,NA,TRBV15,CATSLFLQGKARAFF,TGTGCCACCAGCCTTTTTCTACAGGGCAAGGCAAGGGCTTTCTTT
few,TRBJ1-5,NA,TRBV6-5,CASSYSVGSNQPQHF,TGTGCCAGCAGTTACTCGGTTGGGAGCAATCAGCCCCAGCATTTT
NA,TRBJ2-3,NA,TRBV7-9,CASSLAEAADTQFF,TGTGCCAGCAGCTTAGCAGAGGCAGCAGATACGCAGTTTTTT
few,TRBJ1-1,TRBD1,TRBV4-1,CASSAGTVNTEAFF,TGCGCCAGCAGCGCCGGGACAGTGAACACTGAAGCTTTCTTT
many,TRBJ2-5,NA,TRBV4-2,CASSQDRSGNDKTKETQYF,TGTGCCAGCAGCCAAGATCGAAGTGGGAACGACAAGACTAAAGAGACCCAGTACTTC
many,TRBJ2-7,NA,TRBV12-3/TRBV12-4,CASSRQGNEQYF,TGTGCCAGCAGTCGGCAGGGAAACGAGCAGTACTTC
NA,TRBJ1-3,NA,TRBV11-2,CATRGGSGNTIYF,TGTGCCACAAGGGGGGGCTCTGGAAACACCATATATTTT
many,TRBJ1-3,NA,TRBV29-1,CSVVVGTGGNTIYF,TGCAGCGTTGTGGTCGGGACGGGTGGAAACACCATATATTTT
NA,TRBJ2-7,TRBD1,TRBV5-1,CASSPTGQGASEQYF,TGCGCCAGCAGCCCGACCGGACAGGGGGCCTCCGAGCAGTACTTC
NA,TRBJ1-4,NA,TRBV6-6,CASSSQTVTEKLFF,TGTGCCAGCAGCTCGCAGACAGTTACTGAAAAACTGTTTTTT
many,TRBJ1-3,TRBD1,TRBV11-2,CASSQPRDRGLWARYSGNTIYF,TGTGCCAGCAGCCAACCACGGGACAGGGGATTATGGGCCCGTTACTCTGGAAACACCATATATTTT
many,TRBJ2-3,TRBD2,TRBV4-1,CASSQPRLADTLTASTDTQYF,TGCGCCAGCAGCCAGCCGAGACTAGCGGACACTCTGACGGCTAGCACAGATACGCAGTATTTT
many,TRBJ1-1,NA,TRBV3-1,CASSPEGGRLAFF,TGTGCCAGCAGCCCTGAGGGGGGCAGGCTAGCTTTCTTT
NA,TRBJ2-7,TRBD2,TRBV20-1,CSAKTRGGGRHEQYF,TGCAGTGCTAAAACCCGTGGCGGGGGGCGGCACGAGCAGTACTTC